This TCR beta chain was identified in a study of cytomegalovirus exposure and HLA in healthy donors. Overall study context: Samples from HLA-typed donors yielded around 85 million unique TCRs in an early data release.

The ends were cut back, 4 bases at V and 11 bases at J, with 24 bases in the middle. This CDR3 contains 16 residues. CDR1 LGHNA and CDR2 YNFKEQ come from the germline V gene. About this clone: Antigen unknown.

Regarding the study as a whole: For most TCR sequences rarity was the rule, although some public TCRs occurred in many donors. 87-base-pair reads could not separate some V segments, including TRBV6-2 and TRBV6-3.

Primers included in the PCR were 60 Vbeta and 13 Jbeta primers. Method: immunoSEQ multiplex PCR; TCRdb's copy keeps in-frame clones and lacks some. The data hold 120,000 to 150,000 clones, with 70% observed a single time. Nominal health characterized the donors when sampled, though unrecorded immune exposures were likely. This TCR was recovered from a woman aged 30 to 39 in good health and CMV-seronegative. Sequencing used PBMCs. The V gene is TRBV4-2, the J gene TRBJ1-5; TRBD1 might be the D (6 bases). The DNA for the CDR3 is TGTGCCAGCAGCCTAGGGACAACAATCATGCGGGGGGCCCAGCATTTT. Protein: CASSLGTTIMRGAQHF.